The present TCR beta chain was sequenced within a study of T cell responses to AZD1222 COVID-19 vaccine. The study, taken as a whole, reports: Across the whole spike, CD4 TCRs peaked at regions 160-218 and 743-854.

The CDR3 sequence is 17 residues long. From germline, CDR1 is SEHNR and CDR2 FQNEAQ (reference sequence). V shed 5 bases, J shed 2 bases, and the junction held 9 bases outside the gene matches. Of note for this clone: Its matching antigen is unknown.

The repertoire was sequenced with immunoSEQ multiplex PCR; TCRdb's copy has only in-frame clones and lacks some. The sample contains roughly 120,000 clones, about 94% of which appear only once. The chain recombines TRBV7-9 with TRBJ1-3, with 10 positions matching TRBD1. The receptor comes from an adult who received the AZD1222 COVID-19 vaccine. This specimen consisted of peripheral blood, obtained 28 days after the second AZD1222 dose. The CDR3 is CASSQGQGTATGNTIYF. DNA of the CDR3: TGTGCCAGCAGCCAGGGACAGGGGACGGCTACTGGAAACACCATATATTTT.